This TCR beta chain comes out of a study of T cell responses to AZD1222 COVID-19 vaccine. The germline V gene encodes CDR1 MNHEY and CDR2 SVGEGT. This CDR3 is 17 amino acids long. Trimming took 6 bases from V and 0 from J; bases not matched to a gene: 11. The data were produced by immunoSEQ multiplex PCR, yet TCRdb's version contains in-frame clones alone and is incomplete. The sample includes under 75,000 clones, about 90% of them seen just once. Specimen: peripheral blood, collected on day 0 of AZD1222 vaccination. This rearrangement joins TRBV6-2 or TRBV6-3 to TRBJ1-3; 7 nucleotides match TRBD1. This clonotype was obtained from an adult in good health. CDR3 nucleotide sequence: TGTGCCAGCAGCGCTCACCAGACAGGGCTCTCTGGAAACACCATATATTTT. Amino acid sequence: CASSAHQTGLSGNTIYF.